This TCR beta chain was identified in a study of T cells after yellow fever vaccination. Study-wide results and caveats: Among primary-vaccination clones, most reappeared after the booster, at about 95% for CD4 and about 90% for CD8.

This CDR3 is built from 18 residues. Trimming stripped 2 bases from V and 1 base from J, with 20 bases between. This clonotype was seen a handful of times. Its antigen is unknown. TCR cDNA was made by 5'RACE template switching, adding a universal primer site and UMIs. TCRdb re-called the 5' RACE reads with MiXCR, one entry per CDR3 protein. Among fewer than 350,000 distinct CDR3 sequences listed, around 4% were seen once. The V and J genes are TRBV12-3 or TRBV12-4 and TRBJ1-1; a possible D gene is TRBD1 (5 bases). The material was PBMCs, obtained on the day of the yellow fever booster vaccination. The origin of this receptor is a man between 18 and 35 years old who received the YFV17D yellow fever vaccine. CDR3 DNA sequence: TGTGCCAGCAGTTTAAGGGGTCGCGGGATTACCAAGAACACTGAAGCTTTCTTT. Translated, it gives CASSLRGRGITKNTEAFF.